This is a list of T cell receptor beta chains from one sample in a study of blood T cell repertoires in COVID-19. Assay used: immunoSEQ multiplex PCR; TCRdb lists only in-frame clones, some missing. Of a few hundred thousand clones listed, about 87% are singletons. The sample comprised PBMCs or T cells enriched from blood (not recorded which). These receptors were collected from a woman aged 45-59 years who had recovered from COVID-19. The CDR3 runs from the conserved cysteine through the conserved F or W. D genes are given only for firm matches. A clone size is listed for some rows: how often the clone was seen (once, few, many), or a class if it is expanded.

v_gene	d_gene	j_gene	abundance	CDR3nt	CDR3aa
TRBV28	.	TRBJ1-2	.	TGTGCCAGCAGGCCGACAGGATCTAACTATGGCTACACCTTC	CASRPTGSNYGYTF
TRBV6-5	.	TRBJ2-7	.	TGTGCCAGCAGTTACAACGCGGACATCTACGAGCAGTACTTC	CASSYNADIYEQYF
TRBV6-5	.	TRBJ1-2	.	TGTGCCAGCAGTTACTCCGGGGTGGGCTACACCTTC	CASSYSGVGYTF
TRBV6-5	.	TRBJ2-5	.	TGTGCCAGCACCCCCCAGGGAGGTAAAGAGACCCAGTACTTC	CASTPQGGKETQYF
TRBV7-2	TRBD1	TRBJ1-4	few	TGTGCCAGCAGCACGCCGGACAGGGCGAAACTGTTTTTT	CASSTPDRAKLFF
TRBV7-8	.	TRBJ2-2	.	TGTGCCAGCAGCTTAGGTTCTGGGGGCTTCGGGGAGCTGTTTTTT	CASSLGSGGFGELFF
TRBV29-1	.	TRBJ2-5	once	TGCAGCGTTGATGGGTGGGGAGACCAAGAGACCCAGTACTTC	CSVDGWGDQETQYF
TRBV18	TRBD2	TRBJ2-5	.	TGTGCCAGCTCACCACCCGGCGGGGGGTTCTTGGAGACCCAGTACTTC	CASSPPGGGFLETQYF
TRBV7-9	TRBD1	TRBJ1-2	.	TGTGCCAGCAGCTTCCAGGGGGCCGGTGGCTACACCTTC	CASSFQGAGGYTF
TRBV18	.	TRBJ1-2	.	TGTGCCAGCTCACCAGGAGGCCAGGGCTACACCTTC	CASSPGGQGYTF
TRBV2	.	TRBJ1-5	.	TGTGCCAGCAGCTCGGACAGATACAATCAGCCCCAGCATTTT	CASSSDRYNQPQHF
TRBV3-1/TRBV3-2	TRBD2	TRBJ2-1	.	TGTGCCTCGTACGGCCGCGGCCACGCCTACACGGGGGGCTCCTACAATGAGCAGTTCTTC	CASYGRGHAYTGGSYNEQFF
TRBV11-1	.	TRBJ1-1	.	TGTGCCAGCAGCTGGGGCTTTGAAGCTTTCTTT	CASSWGFEAFF
TRBV5-1	TRBD1	TRBJ1-2	.	TGCGCCAGCAGCTCAACAGGGGATATGGACACCTTC	CASSSTGDMDTF
TRBV5-4	TRBD2	TRBJ2-1	.	TGTGCCAGCAGCTCCGGGACTAGCGGGGCTAATGAGCAGTTCTTC	CASSSGTSGANEQFF
TRBV11-2	.	TRBJ2-7	.	TGTGCCAGCAGCGGGGGGAGGTCGAAGTCCGAGCAGTACTTC	CASSGGRSKSEQYF
TRBV5-4	TRBD2	TRBJ2-1	.	TGTGCCAGCAGCGCCCAACTAGCGGGAGTTAATGAGCAGTTCTTC	CASSAQLAGVNEQFF
TRBV12-3/TRBV12-4	TRBD1	TRBJ1-2	.	TGTGCCAGCAGCCTGACAGGGGAGGGGGGCTACACCTTC	CASSLTGEGGYTF
TRBV24-1	TRBD2	TRBJ2-1	.	TGTGCCACTACGAATAGCGGGGAGGTGTTCTTC	CATTNSGEVFF
TRBV7-8	.	TRBJ1-2	.	TGTGCCAGCAGCATCGACAAAGACTATGGCTACACCTTC	CASSIDKDYGYTF
TRBV2	TRBD1	TRBJ1-2	.	TGTGCCAGCAGAAGACAGGGAGCTAACTATGGCTACACCTTC	CASRRQGANYGYTF
TRBV2	TRBD2	TRBJ2-6	.	TGTGCCAGCAGTGCGGGAGGGGCTGGGGCCAACGTCCTGACTTTC	CASSAGGAGANVLTF
TRBV2	.	TRBJ1-2	.	TGTGCCAGCAGTGAATGGGTGACTAGCTATGGCTACACCTTC	CASSEWVTSYGYTF
TRBV4-2	TRBD1	TRBJ1-6	.	TGTGCCAGCAGCCGTTCCCGGGACAGGACCCCACCCCTCCACTTT	CASSRSRDRTPPLHF
TRBV2	.	TRBJ1-2	.	TGTGCCAGCAGTGTTCCCGGGGGGCTGAACTATGGCTACACCTTC	CASSVPGGLNYGYTF
TRBV29-1	TRBD2	TRBJ2-1	.	TGCAGCGTTGATGGGATAGCGGGGAATAGTAACAATGAGCAGTTCTTC	CSVDGIAGNSNNEQFF
TRBV11-2	TRBD1	TRBJ1-3	.	TGTGCCAGCAGCCTACAGGGGCTGGGGGCCTCTGGAAACACCATATATTTT	CASSLQGLGASGNTIYF
TRBV30	.	TRBJ2-2	once	TGTGCCTGGAGGGGGCCCGGGGAGCTGTTTTTT	CAWRGPGELFF
TRBV5-1	.	TRBJ2-1	.	TGCGCCAGCAGCGGGAGGTCACTGGAATCCTACAATGAGCAGTTCTTC	CASSGRSLESYNEQFF
TRBV2	TRBD2	TRBJ2-7	.	TGTGCCAGCTCTCTTACCAGCGGGGGGTTTTACGAGCAGTACTTC	CASSLTSGGFYEQYF
TRBV28	.	TRBJ1-4	.	TGTGCCAGCAGTCCGGAGGACTTTCGGGATGAAAAACTGTTTTTT	CASSPEDFRDEKLFF
TRBV7-6	TRBD2	TRBJ2-5	.	TGTGCCAGCAGCTTAGTAACTAGCGGGGGCCCGGGGGCCCAGTACTTC	CASSLVTSGGPGAQYF
TRBV7-6	TRBD1	TRBJ1-6	.	TGTGCCAGCAGCTTAGCGTTGGACAGGCTAAATTCACCCCTCCACTTT	CASSLALDRLNSPLHF
TRBV3-1/TRBV3-2	TRBD1	TRBJ1-6	.	TGTGCCAGCAGCCAAGATCTGACAGGGGGTAGTTATAATTCACCCCTCCACTTT	CASSQDLTGGSYNSPLHF
TRBV27	.	TRBJ2-2	.	TGTGCCAGCGCGAACTTTCCAAACACCGGGGAGCTGTTTTTT	CASANFPNTGELFF
TRBV5-1	.	TRBJ2-7	.	TGCGCCAGCAGCTTGGCTGGGACAAAACTCAAGCAGTACTTC	CASSLAGTKLKQYF
TRBV11-3	TRBD2	TRBJ2-3	.	TGTGCCAGCAGCTCCGGACTAGCGGGGGGAACAGATACGCAGTATTTT	CASSSGLAGGTDTQYF
TRBV19	.	TRBJ1-5	.	TGTGCCAGTAGTCTGGGGGAGGATCAGCCCCAGCATTTT	CASSLGEDQPQHF
TRBV7-9	.	TRBJ2-1	.	TGTGCCAGCAGCGACTCCCCCTATGCAGTCCGCTCCTACAATGAGCAGTTCTTC	CASSDSPYAVRSYNEQFF
TRBV2	.	TRBJ2-1	.	TGTGCCAGCATCTATGACTCGGACTTACCGAACGAGCAGTTCTTC	CASIYDSDLPNEQFF
TRBV5-5	.	TRBJ2-3	.	TGTGCCAGCAGCTACTCGGGTACGGTCACAGATACGCAGTATTTT	CASSYSGTVTDTQYF
TRBV12-3/TRBV12-4	TRBD1	TRBJ1-2	.	TGTGCCAGCAGCACGGGACAGGGAGTTCGCTACACCTTC	CASSTGQGVRYTF
TRBV13	.	TRBJ2-7	once	TGTGCCAGCAGCTTTGCCAGTGGCTCCTACGAGCAGTACTTC	CASSFASGSYEQYF
TRBV28	.	TRBJ1-2	.	TGTGCCAGCACACAGGGTGGCTATGGCTACACCTTC	CASTQGGYGYTF
TRBV6-1	.	TRBJ1-1	.	TGTGCCAGCAGTGAATACAGGGCCGAAGCTTTCTTT	CASSEYRAEAFF
TRBV5-1	.	TRBJ1-2	.	TGCGCCAGCAGCTTGGTCGACCCAACGGGTGGCTACACCTTC	CASSLVDPTGGYTF
TRBV7-9	.	TRBJ1-4	.	TGTGCCAGCAGCTTAGAGTCGGCGGGGGCCAAGGAACTGTTTTTT	CASSLESAGAKELFF
TRBV3-1/TRBV3-2	.	TRBJ2-5	.	TGTGCCAGCAGCCGTATTACGGGGGGCCAGGAAGAGACCCAGTACTTC	CASSRITGGQEETQYF
TRBV14	.	TRBJ1-3	.	TGTGCCAGCAGCCAACTCGACACCTCTGGAAACACCATATATTTT	CASSQLDTSGNTIYF
TRBV3-1/TRBV3-2	.	TRBJ2-4	.	TGTGCCAGCAGCCAACTAGTTTGTTGTAAAAACATTCAGTACTTC	CASSQLVCCKNIQYF
TRBV2	.	TRBJ2-1	.	TGTGCCAGCAGTTTCCGCGGGAATGAGCAGTTCTTC	CASSFRGNEQFF
TRBV19	TRBD1	TRBJ1-1	.	TGTGCCAGTAAGGGACAGGGGTCCACTGAAGCTTTCTTT	CASKGQGSTEAFF